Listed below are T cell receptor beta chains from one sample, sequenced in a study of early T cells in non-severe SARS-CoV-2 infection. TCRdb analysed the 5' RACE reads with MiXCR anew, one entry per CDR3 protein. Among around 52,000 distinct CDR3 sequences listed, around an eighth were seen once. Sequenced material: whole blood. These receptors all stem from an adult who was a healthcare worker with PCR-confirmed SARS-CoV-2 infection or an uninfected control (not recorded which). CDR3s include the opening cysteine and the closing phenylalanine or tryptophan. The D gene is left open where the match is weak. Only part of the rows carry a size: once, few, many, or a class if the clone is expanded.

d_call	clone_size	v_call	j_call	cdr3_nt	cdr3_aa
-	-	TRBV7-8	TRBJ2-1	TGTGCCAGCAGCTCGGTGGGGAATGAGCAGTTCTTC	CASSSVGNEQFF
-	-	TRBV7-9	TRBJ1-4	TGTGCCAGCAGCACGGGGGGGCACGAAAAACTGTTTTTT	CASSTGGHEKLFF
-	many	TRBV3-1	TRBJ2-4	TGTGCCAGCAGCCACGCGGCCACTGGCAAAAACATTCAGTACTTC	CASSHAATGKNIQYF
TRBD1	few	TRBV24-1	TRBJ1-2	TGTGCCACCAGTCCGGACAGGGCGAATGGCTACACCTTC	CATSPDRANGYTF
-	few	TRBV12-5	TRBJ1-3	TGTGCTAGTGGTTTGGTTGGGCTCGTCGACACCATATATTTT	CASGLVGLVDTIYF
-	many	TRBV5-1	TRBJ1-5	TGCGCCAGCAGGTTGGACGTTGGCAATCAGCCCCAGCATTTT	CASRLDVGNQPQHF
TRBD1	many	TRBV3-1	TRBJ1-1	TGTGCCAGCAGCCAAGCGACGACAGGGAGGGAAGCTTTCTTT	CASSQATTGREAFF
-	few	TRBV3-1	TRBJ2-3	TGTGCCAGCAGCTATTCCCCGGGACTCCTAAGCACAGATACGCAGTATTTT	CASSYSPGLLSTDTQYF
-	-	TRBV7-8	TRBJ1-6	TGTGCCAGCAGCTTAAACCCAGGGCATAATTCACCCCTCCACTTT	CASSLNPGHNSPLHF
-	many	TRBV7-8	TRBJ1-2	TGTGCCAGCAGCTCTAGGTCGGGGACAAACTCCAACTATGGCTACACCTTC	CASSSRSGTNSNYGYTF
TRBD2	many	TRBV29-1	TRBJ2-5	TGCAGCGTTGAAGGGACTAGCGGGAGGCCCGGGGAGACCCAGTACTTC	CSVEGTSGRPGETQYF
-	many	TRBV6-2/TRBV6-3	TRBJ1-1	TGTGCCAGCCAAAGACAGGCCCGTGAAGCTTTCTTT	CASQRQAREAFF
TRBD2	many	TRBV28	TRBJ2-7	TGTGCCAGCAGTCTTACCGTTGGGGAGGGGTACTTC	CASSLTVGEGYF
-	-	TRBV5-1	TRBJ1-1	TGCGCCAGCAGCTCGGACCCCGGAGGGAACACTGAAGCTTTCTTT	CASSSDPGGNTEAFF
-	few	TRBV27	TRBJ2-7	TGTGCCAGCAGTTTTTCGGGTACTGAGCAGTACTTC	CASSFSGTEQYF
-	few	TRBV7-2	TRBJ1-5	TGTGCCAGCAGCTTAGGGGCTAGTCAGCCCCAGCATTTT	CASSLGASQPQHF
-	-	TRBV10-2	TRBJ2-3	TGCGCCACCGGTAATGAGGGGACAGATACGCAGTATTTT	CATGNEGTDTQYF
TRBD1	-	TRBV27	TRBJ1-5	TGTGCCAGCGGGGTGCAGGGGGATCAGCCCCAGCATTTT	CASGVQGDQPQHF
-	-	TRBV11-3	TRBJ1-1	TGTGCCAGCAGCCCCGCGGGTAGGGTGGGGGAAGCTTTCTTT	CASSPAGRVGEAFF
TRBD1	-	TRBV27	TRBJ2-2	TGTGCCAGCAGTACACAGGGGGCGCGGACCGGGGAGCTGTTTTTT	CASSTQGARTGELFF
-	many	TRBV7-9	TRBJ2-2	TGTGCCAGCAGGCTGGGCGTCGGGGAGCTGTTTTTT	CASRLGVGELFF
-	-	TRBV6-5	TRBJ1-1	TGTGCCAGCAGTTCACCCCTCAACATGAACACTGAAGCTTTCTTT	CASSSPLNMNTEAFF
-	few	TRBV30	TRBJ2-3	TGTGCCTATATACCGGGGGAAAGGGTCACAGATACGCAGTATTTT	CAYIPGERVTDTQYF
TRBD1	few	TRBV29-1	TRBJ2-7	TGCAGCGTCGCAGGGGGTGACTCCTACGAGCAGTACTTC	CSVAGGDSYEQYF
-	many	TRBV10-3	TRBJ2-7	TGTGCCATCAGAGACTGGCGGGCCTACGAGCAGTACTTC	CAIRDWRAYEQYF
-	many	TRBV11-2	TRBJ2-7	TGTGCCAGCAGCTTAGATGAAGGCAGCCGCTACGAGCAGTACTTC	CASSLDEGSRYEQYF
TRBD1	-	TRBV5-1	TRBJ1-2	TGCGCCAGCAGCCCCGGGACAGAAACTTATGGCTACACCTTC	CASSPGTETYGYTF
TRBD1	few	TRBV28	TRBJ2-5	TGTGCCAGCAGTTTCGGTGGGACAGTACAAGAGACCCAGTACTTC	CASSFGGTVQETQYF
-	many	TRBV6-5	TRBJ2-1	TGTGCCAGCAGTTACGAGCCCTCTGGGGATGAGCAGTTCTTC	CASSYEPSGDEQFF
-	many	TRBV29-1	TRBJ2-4	TGCAGCGTTGGGGAGACACAGGGCGGCATTCAGTACTTC	CSVGETQGGIQYF
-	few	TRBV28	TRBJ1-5	TGTGCCAGCAGTTTACCGGGGGGGAGTCAGCCCCAGCATTTT	CASSLPGGSQPQHF
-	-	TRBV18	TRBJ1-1	TGTGCCAGCTCACCTTCCCGGGACGGCCTAATGAACACTGAAGCTTTCTTT	CASSPSRDGLMNTEAFF
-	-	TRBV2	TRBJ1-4	TGTGCCAGCAGTGTCGGACACATTGCAACTATTGAAAAACTGTTTTTT	CASSVGHIATIEKLFF
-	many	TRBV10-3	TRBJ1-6	TGTGCCACCGGAGTCTCGTCAGGCGCCTATAATTCACCCCTCCACTTT	CATGVSSGAYNSPLHF
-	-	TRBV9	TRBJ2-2	TGTGCCAGCAGCGTAGAAAACGGGGTGTTAGGCGGGGAGCTGTTTTTT	CASSVENGVLGGELFF
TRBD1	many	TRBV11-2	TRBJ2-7	TGTGCCAGCAGCACTGGACAGGGACCCTACGAGCAGTACTTC	CASSTGQGPYEQYF
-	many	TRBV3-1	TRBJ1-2	TGTGCCAGCAGCCAAGATTGGGGCCCGGAGAGGGGCTACACCTTC	CASSQDWGPERGYTF
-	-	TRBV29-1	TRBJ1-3	TGCAGCGGCAAGGGGGGGGGAACTGGAAACACCATATATTTT	CSGKGGGTGNTIYF
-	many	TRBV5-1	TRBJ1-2	TGCGCCAGCAGCCCCTATCTCAGCAACTATGGCTACACCTTC	CASSPYLSNYGYTF
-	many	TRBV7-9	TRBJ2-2	TGTGCCAGCAGCTTAGGGACTTCCACCGGGGAGCTGTTTTTT	CASSLGTSTGELFF
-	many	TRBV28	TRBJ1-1	TGTGCCAGCACCTACAGATCCACTGAAGCTTTCTTT	CASTYRSTEAFF
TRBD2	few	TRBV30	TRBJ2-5	TGTGCCTGGAATCTAGCGGGGGAGACCCAGTACTTC	CAWNLAGETQYF
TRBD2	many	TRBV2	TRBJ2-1	TGTGCCAGCAGTGCAGGACTAGCGGGGTCCCGCTCCTACAATGAGCAGTTCTTC	CASSAGLAGSRSYNEQFF
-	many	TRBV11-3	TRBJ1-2	TGTGCCAGCAGCGGAGATTCCCGGCATGGCTACACCTTC	CASSGDSRHGYTF